This is a list of T cell receptor beta chains from one sample in a study of beta chain features in type 1 diabetes. Generated by immunoSEQ multiplex PCR, the TCRdb table keeps only in-frame clones and is missing some. The repertoire holds hundreds of thousands of clones, with around 15% as singletons. Sequenced input: naive CD4+ T cells from blood. These receptor sequences come from a man in his late teens or twenties with type 1 diabetes. The CDR3 runs from the conserved cysteine through the conserved F or W. Fields, in order: clone size, D gene, V gene, J gene, CDR3 DNA, CDR3 protein. A D gene is named only where the DNA matches it firmly. Clone size is shown for a subset of rows, as once, few, many or a class of expanded clone.

abundance: NA
d_gene: NA
v_gene: TRBV10-3
j_gene: TRBJ2-3
CDR3nt: TGTGCCATCAGTGAGTCGGGACCCCTCGGGGATACGCAGTATTTT
CDR3aa: CAISESGPLGDTQYF

abundance: few
d_gene: NA
v_gene: TRBV15
j_gene: TRBJ1-5
CDR3nt: TGTGCCACCAGCAGAGCAAGGGGGAAGATCAATCAGCCCCAGCATTTT
CDR3aa: CATSRARGKINQPQHF

abundance: NA
d_gene: NA
v_gene: TRBV5-6
j_gene: TRBJ1-2
CDR3nt: TGTGCCAGCAGCTTGGGCCTGTTGGCCCAGGGCTACACCTTC
CDR3aa: CASSLGLLAQGYTF

abundance: NA
d_gene: TRBD1
v_gene: TRBV27
j_gene: TRBJ2-7
CDR3nt: TGTGCCAGCAGTTTATGGGACAGAAGCTCCTACGAGCAGTACTTC
CDR3aa: CASSLWDRSSYEQYF

abundance: few
d_gene: NA
v_gene: TRBV9
j_gene: TRBJ2-7
CDR3nt: TGTGCCAGCAGCGTCTCCGGGGCCGCTAACGAGCAGTACTTC
CDR3aa: CASSVSGAANEQYF

abundance: NA
d_gene: TRBD2
v_gene: TRBV6-4
j_gene: TRBJ2-1
CDR3nt: TGTGCCAGCAGCCGGGGGACTAGCGGGAGAAGTGAGCAGTTCTTC
CDR3aa: CASSRGTSGRSEQFF

abundance: few
d_gene: NA
v_gene: TRBV28
j_gene: TRBJ1-5
CDR3nt: TGTGCCAGCAGTATTTCGTGGAGCAATCAGCCCCAGCATTTT
CDR3aa: CASSISWSNQPQHF

abundance: NA
d_gene: NA
v_gene: TRBV15
j_gene: TRBJ1-2
CDR3nt: TGTGCCACCAGCAGAGGGGGGACCAAGAACTATGGCTACACCTTC
CDR3aa: CATSRGGTKNYGYTF

abundance: NA
d_gene: NA
v_gene: TRBV10-3
j_gene: TRBJ1-5
CDR3nt: TGTGCCATCAGTGATGGTCAGACCTATCAGCCCCAGCATTTT
CDR3aa: CAISDGQTYQPQHF

abundance: few
d_gene: NA
v_gene: TRBV15
j_gene: TRBJ1-5
CDR3nt: TGTGCCACCAGCAGAGGGTGGGGGTCCGATCAGCCCCAGCATTTT
CDR3aa: CATSRGWGSDQPQHF

abundance: few
d_gene: TRBD2
v_gene: TRBV5-1
j_gene: TRBJ2-3
CDR3nt: TGCGCCAGCAGCTTCACCGGGACTAGTACAGGAGATACGCAGTATTTT
CDR3aa: CASSFTGTSTGDTQYF

abundance: NA
d_gene: NA
v_gene: TRBV5-4
j_gene: TRBJ2-1
CDR3nt: TGTGCCAGCAGCTGGTCGCTCGGAAATGAGCAGTTCTTC
CDR3aa: CASSWSLGNEQFF

abundance: NA
d_gene: NA
v_gene: TRBV2
j_gene: TRBJ2-7
CDR3nt: TGTGCCAGCAGTGAAGCGCGGGGTGAGCAGTACTTC
CDR3aa: CASSEARGEQYF

abundance: few
d_gene: TRBD1
v_gene: TRBV28
j_gene: TRBJ1-2
CDR3nt: TGTGCCAGCAGTGCTACAGGGGTCCCTAATGGCTACACCTTC
CDR3aa: CASSATGVPNGYTF

abundance: few
d_gene: NA
v_gene: TRBV2
j_gene: TRBJ2-4
CDR3nt: TGTGCCAGCAGTGACCTAGCCAAAAACATTCAGTACTTC
CDR3aa: CASSDLAKNIQYF

abundance: NA
d_gene: NA
v_gene: TRBV28
j_gene: TRBJ1-2
CDR3nt: TGTGCCAGCAGCACCCCATATGGCTACACCTTC
CDR3aa: CASSTPYGYTF

abundance: NA
d_gene: NA
v_gene: TRBV18
j_gene: TRBJ1-1
CDR3nt: TGTGCCAGCTCACCAGCAGGCTCGAACACTGAAGCTTTCTTT
CDR3aa: CASSPAGSNTEAFF

abundance: few
d_gene: NA
v_gene: TRBV30
j_gene: TRBJ2-5
CDR3nt: TGTGCCTGGAGTGCCGGGGAGACCCAGTACTTC
CDR3aa: CAWSAGETQYF

abundance: NA
d_gene: NA
v_gene: TRBV18
j_gene: TRBJ2-5
CDR3nt: TGTGCCAGCTCACTGGTTTCGTACCCAAAGAGGGAGACCCAGTACTTC
CDR3aa: CASSLVSYPKRETQYF

abundance: few
d_gene: NA
v_gene: TRBV27
j_gene: TRBJ2-1
CDR3nt: TGTGCCAGCAGTTCCGTAATCCACAATGAGCAGTTCTTC
CDR3aa: CASSSVIHNEQFF

abundance: NA
d_gene: NA
v_gene: TRBV30
j_gene: TRBJ1-1
CDR3nt: TGTGCCTGGAGTGTATCCGGGACCGACACTGAAGCTTTCTTT
CDR3aa: CAWSVSGTDTEAFF

abundance: NA
d_gene: TRBD2
v_gene: TRBV2
j_gene: TRBJ2-4
CDR3nt: TGTGCCAGCAGCGCGACGGGACTAGGGCTAGCCAAAAACATTCAGTACTTC
CDR3aa: CASSATGLGLAKNIQYF

abundance: few
d_gene: TRBD1
v_gene: TRBV29-1
j_gene: TRBJ1-2
CDR3nt: TGCAGCGTTGTGACAGGGAGGGGAAACTATGGCTACACCTTC
CDR3aa: CSVVTGRGNYGYTF

abundance: few
d_gene: TRBD1
v_gene: TRBV6-5
j_gene: TRBJ2-2
CDR3nt: TGTGCCAGCACCCAGGGGGCCTGGGGCACCGGGGAGCTGTTTTTT
CDR3aa: CASTQGAWGTGELFF

abundance: few
d_gene: NA
v_gene: TRBV7-9
j_gene: TRBJ2-3
CDR3nt: TGTGCCAGCAGCTCCCTGGACGCAGATACGCAGTATTTT
CDR3aa: CASSSLDADTQYF

abundance: few
d_gene: TRBD1
v_gene: TRBV6-4
j_gene: TRBJ1-2
CDR3nt: TGTGCCAGCAAAAGGGGACAGGATTGGTATGGCTACACCTTC
CDR3aa: CASKRGQDWYGYTF

abundance: few
d_gene: NA
v_gene: TRBV10-3
j_gene: TRBJ1-4
CDR3nt: TGTGCCATCAGTGAGTCGGAGGCAGTGACTAATGAAAAACTGTTTTTT
CDR3aa: CAISESEAVTNEKLFF

abundance: NA
d_gene: NA
v_gene: TRBV28
j_gene: TRBJ2-5
CDR3nt: TGTGCCAGCAGTCTCCTAACGAGGGAGACCCAGTACTTC
CDR3aa: CASSLLTRETQYF

abundance: few
d_gene: TRBD2
v_gene: TRBV9
j_gene: TRBJ2-2
CDR3nt: TGTGCCAGCAGCGTAGTCAGCGGGAGAGGAACCGGGGAGCTGTTTTTT
CDR3aa: CASSVVSGRGTGELFF

abundance: NA
d_gene: TRBD2
v_gene: TRBV19
j_gene: TRBJ2-1
CDR3nt: TGTGCCAGTAGGGAGACTAGCGGGAGAGGGGAGCAGTTCTTC
CDR3aa: CASRETSGRGEQFF

abundance: few
d_gene: NA
v_gene: TRBV7-2
j_gene: TRBJ2-1
CDR3nt: TGTGCCAGCAGCTTAGCGGGGGCTTCCTACAATGAGCAGTTCTTC
CDR3aa: CASSLAGASYNEQFF

abundance: few
d_gene: TRBD2
v_gene: TRBV29-1
j_gene: TRBJ2-3
CDR3nt: TGCAGCGGTACCGGACTAGCGGAGGTTAGCACAGATACGCAGTATTTT
CDR3aa: CSGTGLAEVSTDTQYF

abundance: few
d_gene: NA
v_gene: TRBV28
j_gene: TRBJ2-2
CDR3nt: TGTGCCAGCACAACAGATTCGAACACCGGGGAGCTGTTTTTT
CDR3aa: CASTTDSNTGELFF

abundance: few
d_gene: NA
v_gene: TRBV5-1
j_gene: TRBJ2-5
CDR3nt: TGCGCCAGCAGCTCGGGAAACGTGGAGACCCAGTACTTC
CDR3aa: CASSSGNVETQYF

abundance: NA
d_gene: NA
v_gene: TRBV19
j_gene: TRBJ2-5
CDR3nt: TGTGCCAGTAGTATGGGCAGCGCACCCGGATTCCAAGAGACCCAGTACTTC
CDR3aa: CASSMGSAPGFQETQYF

abundance: NA
d_gene: NA
v_gene: TRBV5-1
j_gene: TRBJ2-5
CDR3nt: TGCGCCAGCAGCTTGGATTTGGTCCTCGGGAAGACCCAGTACTTC
CDR3aa: CASSLDLVLGKTQYF

abundance: NA
d_gene: NA
v_gene: TRBV11-1
j_gene: TRBJ2-1
CDR3nt: TGTGCCAGCAGCCCCGTTCAGTACAATGAGCAGTTCTTC
CDR3aa: CASSPVQYNEQFF

abundance: NA
d_gene: TRBD1
v_gene: TRBV27
j_gene: TRBJ2-2
CDR3nt: TGTGCCAGCAGTAACCGGGACAGGGCGAACACCGGGGAGCTGTTTTTT
CDR3aa: CASSNRDRANTGELFF

abundance: NA
d_gene: TRBD1
v_gene: TRBV5-4
j_gene: TRBJ1-2
CDR3nt: TGTGCCAGCAGCCCCTCAGGGGGGGACTATGGCTACACCTTC
CDR3aa: CASSPSGGDYGYTF

abundance: few
d_gene: NA
v_gene: TRBV5-4
j_gene: TRBJ2-1
CDR3nt: TGTGCCAGCCGGTCCTACAATGAGCAGTTCTTC
CDR3aa: CASRSYNEQFF

abundance: few
d_gene: TRBD1
v_gene: TRBV29-1
j_gene: TRBJ1-4
CDR3nt: TGCAGCGTGGGACAGGGGGCAGGGGAAAAACTGTTTTTT
CDR3aa: CSVGQGAGEKLFF

abundance: NA
d_gene: TRBD1
v_gene: TRBV25-1
j_gene: TRBJ1-2
CDR3nt: TGTGCCAGCAGTGCTGGACAGGGGGGTTACTATGGCTACACCTTC
CDR3aa: CASSAGQGGYYGYTF

abundance: NA
d_gene: NA
v_gene: TRBV2
j_gene: TRBJ1-5
CDR3nt: TGTGCCAGCAGTGATAACAGCAATCAGCCCCAGCATTTT
CDR3aa: CASSDNSNQPQHF

abundance: NA
d_gene: NA
v_gene: TRBV7-9
j_gene: TRBJ2-5
CDR3nt: TGTGCCAGCAGCCTCAGCGGAACACAAGAGACCCAGTACTTC
CDR3aa: CASSLSGTQETQYF

abundance: few
d_gene: NA
v_gene: TRBV7-2
j_gene: TRBJ2-7
CDR3nt: TGTGCCAGCAGCCCGGACTGGGGGGCAACCTACGAGCAGTACTTC
CDR3aa: CASSPDWGATYEQYF

abundance: NA
d_gene: NA
v_gene: TRBV25-1
j_gene: TRBJ2-7
CDR3nt: TGTGCCAGCAGTGAACCCAGGACAGGAGGGTACGAGCAGTACTTC
CDR3aa: CASSEPRTGGYEQYF

abundance: few
d_gene: TRBD2
v_gene: TRBV5-4
j_gene: TRBJ2-1
CDR3nt: TGTGCCAGCAGCGAGCCGGGGGCTAGCGGGAGCAATGAGCAGTTCTTC
CDR3aa: CASSEPGASGSNEQFF

abundance: NA
d_gene: TRBD1
v_gene: TRBV7-9
j_gene: TRBJ1-3
CDR3nt: TGTGCCAGCAGCTTTCGTTTAACTCAGGGGGCGCCTGGAAACACCATATATTTT
CDR3aa: CASSFRLTQGAPGNTIYF

abundance: NA
d_gene: NA
v_gene: TRBV7-2
j_gene: TRBJ2-7
CDR3nt: TGTGCCAGCAGCATAACAGGACTTAAATCTTACGAGCAGTACTTC
CDR3aa: CASSITGLKSYEQYF

abundance: few
d_gene: TRBD1
v_gene: TRBV29-1
j_gene: TRBJ1-1
CDR3nt: TGCAGCGTTGAGGACAGGCTGGACACTGAAGCTTTCTTT
CDR3aa: CSVEDRLDTEAFF

abundance: few
d_gene: NA
v_gene: TRBV29-1
j_gene: TRBJ2-1
CDR3nt: TGCAGCGTTGGAGCGGCCACCAATGGGCAGTTCTTC
CDR3aa: CSVGAATNGQFF

abundance: NA
d_gene: NA
v_gene: TRBV7-2
j_gene: TRBJ2-5
CDR3nt: TGTGCCAGCAGCTTGTCAGTTGGGGAGACCCAGTACTTC
CDR3aa: CASSLSVGETQYF

abundance: NA
d_gene: TRBD2
v_gene: TRBV2
j_gene: TRBJ2-3
CDR3nt: TGTGCCAGCAGTGTTTTAGCGGGGAGCACAGATACGCAGTATTTT
CDR3aa: CASSVLAGSTDTQYF

abundance: NA
d_gene: NA
v_gene: TRBV30
j_gene: TRBJ1-5
CDR3nt: TGTGCCTGGGCCCAGGCCGATGGTCAGCCCCAGCATTTT
CDR3aa: CAWAQADGQPQHF

abundance: NA
d_gene: NA
v_gene: TRBV6-6
j_gene: TRBJ2-6
CDR3nt: TGTGCCAGCAGCCCGCTCGGGGGGCTTGGGGCCAACGTCCTGACTTTC
CDR3aa: CASSPLGGLGANVLTF

abundance: NA
d_gene: NA
v_gene: TRBV5-1
j_gene: TRBJ1-6
CDR3nt: TGCGCCAGCAGCTTGAGGGAAGGGCTCGATTCACCCCTCCACTTT
CDR3aa: CASSLREGLDSPLHF

abundance: few
d_gene: NA
v_gene: TRBV4-2
j_gene: TRBJ2-2
CDR3nt: TGTGCCAGCAGCCTCCCCGGGAGCCCCACCGGGGAGCTGTTTTTT
CDR3aa: CASSLPGSPTGELFF

abundance: few
d_gene: NA
v_gene: TRBV5-1
j_gene: TRBJ2-5
CDR3nt: TGCGCCAGCAGCTTTGCTGGGTACGAGACCCAGTACTTC
CDR3aa: CASSFAGYETQYF

abundance: NA
d_gene: TRBD2
v_gene: TRBV28
j_gene: TRBJ2-5
CDR3nt: TGTGCCAGCAGGGCGGGAGGGCCCCCGGAGACCCAGTACTTC
CDR3aa: CASRAGGPPETQYF

abundance: NA
d_gene: NA
v_gene: TRBV5-7
j_gene: TRBJ1-2
CDR3nt: TGTGCCAGCAGCTTAGGAGACAGATGCTATGGCTACACCTTC
CDR3aa: CASSLGDRCYGYTF